These 11 T cell receptor beta chains were sequenced from one sample in a study of CD8+ T cells in alopecia areata (dated by TCRdb to 2017 to 2018). The method was the immunoSEQ multiplex PCR assay. To provide template for TCR sequencing, every sample had RNA extracted and reverse transcribed into cDNA. Sourced from immuneACCESS, this table was stored by TCRdb with only in-frame sequences that have V and J called. A share of the clones is absent; for the studies checked, an unresolved V gene accounts for under half, and the remainder has no known explanation. Present in this sample are some 220,000 clones, about 58% of which were seen just once. The biggest ten clones account for around 1.6% of the sample. The time point label for this specimen denotes: about 4 weeks on oral tofacitinib. The sample's treatment or condition, from its label and the paper: oral pan-JAK inhibitor, 5-10 mg twice daily.

Specimen: CD4+ T cells sorted from blood, collected at week 4, from a patient treated with tofacitinib. The receptors originated from a human donor with alopecia areata.

This clone was recorded once. The chain uses TRBV4-2 and TRBJ1-1; D may be TRBD1 (6 bases). CDR3 length equals 16 residues. V was pared by 0 bases and J by 1 base, with 12 bases between. CDR1 and CDR2 (germline): LGHNA, YNFKEQ. CDR3 nucleotides: TGTGCCAGCAGCCAAGAGGGGACACCCACGAACACTGAAGCTTTCTTT. This translates into CASSQEGTPTNTEAFF.

In this sample, this clone turned up once. The chain combines TRBV11-2 with TRBJ2-3, with D perhaps assigned TRBD1 or TRBD2 (5 bases each). Deletions cut 1 base from V and 3 bases from J, with 11 bases between. Germline V gene sequence: CDR1 SGHAT, CDR2 FQNNGV. The CDR3 has 15 residues. The CDR3 here is CASSLGGWGTDTQYF. The DNA for the CDR3 is TGTGCCAGCAGCTTAGGTGGTTGGGGGACAGATACGCAGTATTTT.

V and J are TRBV7-8 and TRBJ2-7, with D possibly being TRBD1 or TRBD2 (6 bases each). This CDR3 has 16 amino acids. The germline V gene encodes CDR1 SGHVS and CDR2 FQNEAQ. V was shortened by 1 base and J by 6 bases, with 19 bases between the two germline ends. The CDR3 spells CASSLGGQGRLLEQYF. CDR3 in DNA: TGTGCCAGCAGCTTAGGTGGCCAGGGGAGGCTCCTCGAGCAGTACTTC.

The gene calls are TRBV30 and TRBJ2-5, with 16 bases matching TRBD2. The CDR3 runs to 17 residues. CDR1 GTSNPN and CDR2 SVGIG come from the germline V gene (reference sequence). Unmatched junction bases numbered 7, after V lost 2 bases and J lost 4 bases. In DNA, the CDR3 is TGTGCCTGGAGTCCCGGGACTAGCGGGGGGGCCTTAGAGACCCAGTACTTC. It specifies CAWSPGTSGGALETQYF.

V is TRBV18 and J is TRBJ1-4; D is ambiguous. The CDR3 is made up of 11 amino acids. CDR1 is KGHSH, CDR2 LQKENI, per germline. Trimming stripped 4 bases from V and 5 bases from J, with 2 bases between. The DNA of the CDR3 is TGTGCCAGCTCACTCAATGAAAAACTGTTTTTT. Translated, it gives CASSLNEKLFF.

This chain joins TRBV11-2 and TRBJ2-5, with TRBD1 identical over 7 bases. With 5 bases clipped from V and 5 bases from J, the junction kept 2 bases outside the gene matches. This CDR3 spans 12 amino acids. The germline V gene has CDR1 SGHAT and CDR2 FQNNGV. The CDR3 coding sequence is TGTGCCAGCAGCCAGACAGGGGAGACCCAGTACTTC. Translation: CASSQTGETQYF.

This chain uses TRBV5-6 with TRBJ2-5; D may be TRBD1 (5 bases). Looked up from germline, CDR1 is SGHDT and CDR2 is YYEEEE. The CDR3 sequence is 16 residues long. V lost 4 bases and J 1 base, leaving 17 bases between the germline ends. CDR3 residues: CASSTRTLTGQETQYF. As DNA, the CDR3 is TGTGCCAGCAGCACCAGGACACTCACCGGCCAAGAGACCCAGTACTTC.

The J gene is TRBJ2-2, the V gene TRBV6-6; D unresolved. The CDR3 is 12 residues long. Trimming removed 6 bases from V and 5 bases from J, with 7 bases in between. Germline V gives CDR1 MNHNY, CDR2 SVGAGI (reference sequence). The CDR3 DNA follows: TGTGCCAGCAGATTAGGGACCGGGGAGCTGTTTTTT. This gives the protein CASRLGTGELFF.

The chain employs TRBV14 and TRBJ2-1; D not certain. CDR1 and CDR2 (germline): SGHDN, FVKESK. The CDR3 is 13 residues long. The V and J ends lost 0 bases and 8 bases respectively, with 8 bases between them. The CDR3 loop is CASSQDLRDEQFF. In DNA form, the CDR3 reads TGTGCCAGCAGCCAAGATCTTAGAGATGAGCAGTTCTTC.

This clone was counted between two and nine times. V gene TRBV5-5 combines with J gene TRBJ2-7; TRBD1 aligns across 8 bases. V gave up 1 base and J gave up 2 bases; unmatched junction bases: 5. The CDR3 covers 15 residues. Germline CDR1 SGHKS, CDR2 YYEKEE (reference sequence). The CDR3 DNA is TGTGCCAGCAGCTTGCTGGGACAGGTGGCCTACGAGCAGTACTTC. Protein sequence: CASSLLGQVAYEQYF.

V is TRBV7-2 and J is TRBJ2-7; 8 bases fit TRBD1. J lost 4 bases, V lost 0 bases, and 2 bases had no gene match. The CDR3 extends over 14 amino acids. From germline, CDR1 is SGHTA and CDR2 FQGNSA. Here the CDR3 reads CASSLARGLYEQYF. DNA of the CDR3: TGTGCCAGCAGCTTAGCCAGGGGGCTATACGAGCAGTACTTC. The full variable domain, its missing parts supplied by reference TRBV7-2 and TRBJ2-7, is GAGVSQSPSNKVTEKGKDVELRCDPISGHTALYWYRQSLGQGLEFLIYFQGNSAPDKSGLPSDRFSAERTGGSVSTLTIQRTQQEDSAVYLCASSLARGLYEQYFGPGTRLTVT.